This T cell receptor beta chain was sequenced during a study of neurological immune-mediated disorders. As for the cDNA, it was generated by 5'RACE with 10-nucleotide random UMIs. TCRdb reanalysed the 5' RACE reads using MiXCR and keeps one entry per CDR3 protein. Of around 61,000 distinct CDR3 sequences listed, roughly 5% are singletons. The CDR3 sequence is 13 residues long. With 5 bases removed from V and 5 bases from J, the gap between germline ends came to 12 bases. The chain links TRBV12-3 or TRBV12-4 to TRBJ1-2; D is unresolved. The sequence was collected from a human donor with multiple sclerosis. The donor label of this sample is uncertain. Specimen: PBMCs. CDR3 DNA: TGTGCCAGCAGTCCCGGGATTGGATATGGCTACACCTTC. This encodes CASSPGIGYGYTF.